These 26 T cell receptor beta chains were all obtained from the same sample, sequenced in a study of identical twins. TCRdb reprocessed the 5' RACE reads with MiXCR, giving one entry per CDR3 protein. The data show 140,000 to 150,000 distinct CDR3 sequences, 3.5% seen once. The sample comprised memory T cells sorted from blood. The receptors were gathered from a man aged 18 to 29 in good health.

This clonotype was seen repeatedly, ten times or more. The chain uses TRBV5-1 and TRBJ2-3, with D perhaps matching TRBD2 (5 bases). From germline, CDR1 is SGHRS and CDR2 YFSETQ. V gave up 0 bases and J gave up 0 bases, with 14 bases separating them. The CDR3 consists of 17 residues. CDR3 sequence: CASSLAKPRDSTDTQYF. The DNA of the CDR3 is TGCGCCAGCAGCTTGGCAAAACCCCGGGATAGCACAGATACGCAGTATTTT.

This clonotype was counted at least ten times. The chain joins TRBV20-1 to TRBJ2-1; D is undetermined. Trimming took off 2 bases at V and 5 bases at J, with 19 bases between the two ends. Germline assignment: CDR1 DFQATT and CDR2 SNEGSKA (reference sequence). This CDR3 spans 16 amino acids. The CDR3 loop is CSARTVEGPGHNEQFF. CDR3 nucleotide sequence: TGCAGTGCTAGAACGGTTGAAGGCCCGGGCCACAATGAGCAGTTCTTC.

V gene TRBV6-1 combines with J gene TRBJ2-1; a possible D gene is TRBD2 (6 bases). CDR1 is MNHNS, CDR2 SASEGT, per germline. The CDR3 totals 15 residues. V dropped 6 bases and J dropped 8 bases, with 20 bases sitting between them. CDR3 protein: CASRASWGGSDEQFF. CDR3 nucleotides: TGTGCCAGCAGGGCAAGTTGGGGAGGAAGCGATGAGCAGTTCTTC.

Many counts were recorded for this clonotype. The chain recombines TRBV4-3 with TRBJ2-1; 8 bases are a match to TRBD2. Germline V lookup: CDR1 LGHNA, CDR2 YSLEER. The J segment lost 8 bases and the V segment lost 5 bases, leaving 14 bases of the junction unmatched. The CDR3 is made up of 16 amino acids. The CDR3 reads CASSSQVFSGTHEQFF. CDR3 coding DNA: TGCGCCAGCAGCTCACAAGTGTTTAGCGGGACCCATGAGCAGTTCTTC.

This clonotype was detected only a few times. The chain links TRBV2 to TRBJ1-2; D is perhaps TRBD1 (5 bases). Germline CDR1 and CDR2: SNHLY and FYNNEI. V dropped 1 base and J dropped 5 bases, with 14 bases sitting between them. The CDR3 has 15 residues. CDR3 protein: CASSEEPGRVYGYTF. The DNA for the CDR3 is TGTGCCAGCAGTGAAGAGCCAGGGAGAGTATATGGCTACACCTTC.

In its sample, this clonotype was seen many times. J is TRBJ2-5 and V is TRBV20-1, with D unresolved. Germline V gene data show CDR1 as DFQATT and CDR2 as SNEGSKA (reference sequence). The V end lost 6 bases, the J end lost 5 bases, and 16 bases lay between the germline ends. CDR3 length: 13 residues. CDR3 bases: TGCAGTGCCAACCCCGTGGGTGGGGAGACCCAGTACTTC. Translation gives CSANPVGGETQYF.

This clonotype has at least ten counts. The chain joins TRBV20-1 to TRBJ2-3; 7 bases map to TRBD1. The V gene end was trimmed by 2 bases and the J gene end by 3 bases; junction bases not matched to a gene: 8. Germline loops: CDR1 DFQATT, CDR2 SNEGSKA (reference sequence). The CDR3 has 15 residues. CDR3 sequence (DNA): TGCAGTGCTAGATCACCCGGGACAGCTACAGATACGCAGTATTTT. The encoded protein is CSARSPGTATDTQYF.

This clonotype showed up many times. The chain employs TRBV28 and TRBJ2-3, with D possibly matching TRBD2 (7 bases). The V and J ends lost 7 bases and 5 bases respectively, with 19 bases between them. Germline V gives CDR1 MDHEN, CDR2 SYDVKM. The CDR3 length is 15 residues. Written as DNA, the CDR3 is TGTGCCAGCACCTTAGGGGGGGCTGGTGGAGATACGCAGTATTTT. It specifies CASTLGGAGGDTQYF.

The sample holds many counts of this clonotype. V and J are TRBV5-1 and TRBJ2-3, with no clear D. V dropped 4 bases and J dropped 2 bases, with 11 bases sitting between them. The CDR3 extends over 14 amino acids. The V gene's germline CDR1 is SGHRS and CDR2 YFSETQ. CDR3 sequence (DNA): TGCGCCAGCAGCACCCCGGGCTACACAGATACGCAGTATTTT. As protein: CASSTPGYTDTQYF.

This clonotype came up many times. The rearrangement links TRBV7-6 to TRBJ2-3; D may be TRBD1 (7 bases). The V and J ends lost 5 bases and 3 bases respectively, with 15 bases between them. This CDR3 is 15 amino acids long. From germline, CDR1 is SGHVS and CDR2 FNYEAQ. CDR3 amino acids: CASSVGGQITDTQYF. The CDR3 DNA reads TGTGCCAGCAGCGTCGGGGGACAGATAACAGATACGCAGTATTTT. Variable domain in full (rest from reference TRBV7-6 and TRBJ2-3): GAGVSQSPRYKVTKRGQDVALRCDPISGHVSLYWYRQALGQGPEFLTYFNYEAQQDKSGLPNDRFSAERPEGSISTLTIQRTEQRDSAMYRCASSVGGQITDTQYFGPGTRLTVL.

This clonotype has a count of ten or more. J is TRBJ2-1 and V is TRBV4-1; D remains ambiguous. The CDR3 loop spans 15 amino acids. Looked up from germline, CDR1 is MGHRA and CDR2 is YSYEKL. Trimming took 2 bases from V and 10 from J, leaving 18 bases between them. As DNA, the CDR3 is TGCGCCAGCAGCCAAAGGGAAGCCCCTTTGCGGGAGCAGTTCTTC. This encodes CASSQREAPLREQFF.

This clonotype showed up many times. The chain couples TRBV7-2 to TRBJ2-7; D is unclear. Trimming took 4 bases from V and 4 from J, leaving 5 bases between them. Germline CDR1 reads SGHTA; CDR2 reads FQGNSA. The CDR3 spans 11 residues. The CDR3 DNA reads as TGTGCCAGCAGCTCCCATTACGAGCAGTACTTC. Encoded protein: CASSSHYEQYF.

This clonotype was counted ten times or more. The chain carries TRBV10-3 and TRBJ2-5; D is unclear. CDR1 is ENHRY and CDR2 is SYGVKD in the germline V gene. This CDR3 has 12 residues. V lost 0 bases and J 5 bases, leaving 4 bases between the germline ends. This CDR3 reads CAISESPETQYF. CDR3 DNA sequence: TGTGCCATCAGTGAGTCGCCCGAGACCCAGTACTTC.

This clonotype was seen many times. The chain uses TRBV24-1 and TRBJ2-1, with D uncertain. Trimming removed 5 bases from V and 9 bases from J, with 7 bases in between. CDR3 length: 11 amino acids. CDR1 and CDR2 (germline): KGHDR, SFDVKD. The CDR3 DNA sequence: TGTGCCACCAGTGCGCGGAGTGAGCAGTTCTTC. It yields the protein CATSARSEQFF.

The chain's CDR3 is CASSPVRSTEAFF. In DNA, the CDR3 is TGTGCCAGCTCACCGGTAAGGTCGACTGAAGCTTTCTTT. The chain is built from TRBV18 and TRBJ1-1; D unresolved. The CDR3 loop spans 13 amino acids. Looked up from germline, CDR1 is KGHSH and CDR2 is LQKENI. Deletions cut 3 bases from V and 5 bases from J, with 10 bases between. The whole variable domain, remainder taken from reference TRBV18 and TRBJ1-1, is NAGVMQNPRHLVRRRGQEARLRCSPMKGHSHVYWYRQLPEEGLKFMVYLQKENIIDESGMPKERFSAEFPKEGPSILRIQQVVRGDSAAYFCASSPVRSTEAFFGQGTRLTVV.

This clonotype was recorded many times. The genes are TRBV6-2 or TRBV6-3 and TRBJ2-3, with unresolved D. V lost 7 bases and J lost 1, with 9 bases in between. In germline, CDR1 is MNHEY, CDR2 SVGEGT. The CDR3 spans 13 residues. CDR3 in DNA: TGTGCCAGCACCGTGTCCGGCACAGATACGCAGTATTTT. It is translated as CASTVSGTDTQYF.

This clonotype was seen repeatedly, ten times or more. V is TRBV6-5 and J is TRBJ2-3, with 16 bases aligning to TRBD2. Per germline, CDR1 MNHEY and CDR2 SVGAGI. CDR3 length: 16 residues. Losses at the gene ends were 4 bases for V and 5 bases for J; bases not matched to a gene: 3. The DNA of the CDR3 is TGTGCCAGCAGTTTCGGGACTAGCGGGAGGGGAGATACGCAGTATTTT. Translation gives CASSFGTSGRGDTQYF.

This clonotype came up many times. The CDR3 bases are TGCAGTGCTATAGGGGCCGGAAGCTCCTACAATGAGCAGTTCTTC. It yields the protein CSAIGAGSSYNEQFF. The chain couples TRBV20-1 to TRBJ2-1; maybe TRBD1 (5 bases). The ends were cut back, 4 bases at V and 0 bases at J, with 13 bases in the middle. In germline, CDR1 is DFQATT, CDR2 SNEGSKA (reference sequence). CDR3 length: 15 residues.

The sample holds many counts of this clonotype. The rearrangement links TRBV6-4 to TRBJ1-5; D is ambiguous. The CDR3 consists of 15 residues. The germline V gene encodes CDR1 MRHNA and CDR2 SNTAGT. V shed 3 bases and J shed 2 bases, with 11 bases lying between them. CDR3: CASSEGPFGNQPQHF. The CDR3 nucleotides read TGTGCCAGCAGTGAGGGTCCTTTTGGCAATCAGCCCCAGCATTTT.

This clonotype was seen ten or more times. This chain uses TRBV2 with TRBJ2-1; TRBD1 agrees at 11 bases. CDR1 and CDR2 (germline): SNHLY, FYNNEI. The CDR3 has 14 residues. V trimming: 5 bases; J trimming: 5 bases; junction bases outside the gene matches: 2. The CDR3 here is CASSRDRGDNEQFF. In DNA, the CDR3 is TGTGCCAGCAGTAGGGACAGGGGGGACAATGAGCAGTTCTTC.

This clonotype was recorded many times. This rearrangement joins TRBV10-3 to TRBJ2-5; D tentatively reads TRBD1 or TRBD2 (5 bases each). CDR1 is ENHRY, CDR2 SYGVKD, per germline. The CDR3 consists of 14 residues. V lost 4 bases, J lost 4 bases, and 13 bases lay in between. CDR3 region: CAISGDARAETQYF. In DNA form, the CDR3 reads TGTGCCATCAGTGGGGACGCAAGGGCAGAGACCCAGTACTTC.

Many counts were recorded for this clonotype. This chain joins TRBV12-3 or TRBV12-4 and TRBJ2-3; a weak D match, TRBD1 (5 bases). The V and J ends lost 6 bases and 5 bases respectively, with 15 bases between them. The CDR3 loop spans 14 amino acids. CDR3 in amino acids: CASRRAYRQDTQYF. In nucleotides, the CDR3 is TGTGCCAGCAGGCGCGCCTACAGGCAAGATACGCAGTATTTT.

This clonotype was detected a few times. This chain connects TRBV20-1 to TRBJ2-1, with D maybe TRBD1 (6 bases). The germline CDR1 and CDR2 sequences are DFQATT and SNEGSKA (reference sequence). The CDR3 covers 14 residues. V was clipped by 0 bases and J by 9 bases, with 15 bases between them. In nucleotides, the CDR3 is TGCAGTGCTAGAGAATTCAGGGGTACAGTTGAGCAGTTCTTC. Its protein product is CSAREFRGTVEQFF.

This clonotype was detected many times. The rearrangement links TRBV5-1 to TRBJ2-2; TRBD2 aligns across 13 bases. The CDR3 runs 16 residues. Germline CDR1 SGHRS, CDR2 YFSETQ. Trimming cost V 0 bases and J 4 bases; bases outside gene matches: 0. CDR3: CASSLGTSGSTGELFF. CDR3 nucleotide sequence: TGCGCCAGCAGCTTGGGGACTAGCGGGAGCACCGGGGAGCTGTTTTTT. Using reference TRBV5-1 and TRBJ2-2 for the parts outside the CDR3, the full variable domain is KAGVTQTPRYLIKTRGQQVTLSCSPISGHRSVSWYQQTPGQGLQFLFEYFSETQRNKGNFPGRFSGRQFSNSRSEMNVSTLELGDSALYLCASSLGTSGSTGELFFGEGSRLTVL.

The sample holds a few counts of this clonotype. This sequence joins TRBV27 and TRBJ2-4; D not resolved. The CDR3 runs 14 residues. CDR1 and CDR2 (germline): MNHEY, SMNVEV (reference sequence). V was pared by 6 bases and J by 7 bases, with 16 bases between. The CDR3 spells CASSISYTGNIQYF. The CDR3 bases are TGTGCCAGCAGCATATCATACACCGGCAACATTCAGTACTTC.

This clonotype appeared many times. This chain's CDR3 is CASSLSQGRADTQYF. The CDR3 coding sequence is TGTGCCAGCAGCTTATCACAGGGCCGGGCAGATACGCAGTATTTT. V gene TRBV7-6 combines with J gene TRBJ2-3; maybe TRBD1 (6 bases). V lost 2 bases, J lost 4 bases, and 13 bases lay in between. Per germline, CDR1 SGHVS and CDR2 FNYEAQ. The CDR3 has 15 residues.